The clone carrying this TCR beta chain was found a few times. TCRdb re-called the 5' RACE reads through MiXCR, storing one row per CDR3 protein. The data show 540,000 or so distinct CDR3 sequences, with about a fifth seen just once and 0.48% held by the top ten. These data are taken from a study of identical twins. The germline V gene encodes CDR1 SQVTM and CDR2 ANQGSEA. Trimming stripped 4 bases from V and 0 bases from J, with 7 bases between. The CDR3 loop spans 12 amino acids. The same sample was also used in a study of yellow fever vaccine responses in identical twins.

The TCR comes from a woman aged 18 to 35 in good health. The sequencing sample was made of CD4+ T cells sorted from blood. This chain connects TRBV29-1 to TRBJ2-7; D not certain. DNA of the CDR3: TGCAGCGTTGGACTTACCTCCTACGAGCAGTACTTC. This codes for CSVGLTSYEQYF.